This T cell receptor (beta chain) derives from a study of blood T cell repertoires in COVID-19. Produced via immunoSEQ multiplex PCR; TCRdb's table is partial and in-frame only. Counted here are some 140,000 clones, roughly four fifths occurring once; the ten biggest clones make up 18%. V gave up 3 bases and J gave up 5 bases, with 16 bases separating them. The CDR3 is made up of 15 amino acids. Germline CDR1 MGHRA, CDR2 YSYEKL. Sequences were obtained from PBMCs or T cells enriched from blood (not recorded which). This sequence originates from a man aged 25 to 45 who had recovered from COVID-19. The chain combines TRBV4-1 with TRBJ1-1; tentatively, D is TRBD1 (6 bases). The CDR3 nucleotides read TGCGCCAGCAGCCAGTCACAGGGAAGTGGGACTGAAGCTTTCTTT. It codes for CASSQSQGSGTEAFF.